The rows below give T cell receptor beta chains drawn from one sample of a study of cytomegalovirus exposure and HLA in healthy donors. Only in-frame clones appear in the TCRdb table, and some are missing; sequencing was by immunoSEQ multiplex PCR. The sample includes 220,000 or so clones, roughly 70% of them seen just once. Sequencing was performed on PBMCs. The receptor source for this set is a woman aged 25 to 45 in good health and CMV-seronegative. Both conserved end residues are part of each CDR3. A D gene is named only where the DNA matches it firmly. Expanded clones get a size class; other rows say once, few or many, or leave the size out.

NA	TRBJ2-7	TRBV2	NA	CASSEALRGEQYF	TGTGCCAGCAGTGAAGCGCTCAGGGGCGAGCAGTACTTC
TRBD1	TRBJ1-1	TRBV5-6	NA	CASSFDREENTEAFF	TGTGCCAGCAGCTTCGACAGGGAGGAGAACACTGAAGCTTTCTTT
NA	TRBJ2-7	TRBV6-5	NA	CASSAVEAPYEQYF	TGTGCCAGCAGTGCGGTAGAGGCGCCCTACGAGCAGTACTTC
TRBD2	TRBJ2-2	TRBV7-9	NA	CASSKTLAGANTGELFF	TGTGCCAGCAGCAAGACCTTAGCGGGAGCGAACACCGGGGAGCTGTTTTTT
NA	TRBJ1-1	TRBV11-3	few	CASSLGQRDTEAFF	TGTGCCAGCAGCTTAGGGCAGAGGGACACTGAAGCTTTCTTT
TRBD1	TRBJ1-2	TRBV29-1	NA	CSVGLGTDYGYTF	TGCAGCGTGGGACTCGGGACAGACTATGGCTACACCTTC
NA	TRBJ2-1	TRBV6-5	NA	CASRNSRNEQFF	TGTGCCAGCAGGAATTCGCGAAATGAGCAGTTCTTC
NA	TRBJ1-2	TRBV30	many	CAWSVQTNYGYTF	TGTGCCTGGAGTGTACAGACTAACTATGGCTACACCTTC
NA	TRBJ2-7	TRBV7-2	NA	CASSSRQTYEQYF	TGTGCCAGCAGCTCACGACAGACCTACGAGCAGTACTTC
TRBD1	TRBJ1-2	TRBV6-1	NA	CASNPQGAFGYTF	TGTGCCAGCAATCCACAGGGGGCGTTTGGCTACACCTTC
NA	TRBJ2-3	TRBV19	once	CASSLAGSTDTQYF	TGTGCCAGTAGTCTGGCGGGTAGCACAGATACGCAGTATTTT
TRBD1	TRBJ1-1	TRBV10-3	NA	CAISEGQERTEAFF	TGTGCCATCAGTGAGGGACAGGAAAGGACTGAAGCTTTCTTT
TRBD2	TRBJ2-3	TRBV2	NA	CASSPSGGATDTQYF	TGTGCCAGCAGTCCAAGCGGGGGGGCCACAGATACGCAGTATTTT
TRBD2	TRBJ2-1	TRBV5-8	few	CATSSAGTSGGDYNEQFF	TGTGCCACCAGCTCCGCCGGGACTAGCGGGGGGGACTACAATGAGCAGTTCTTC
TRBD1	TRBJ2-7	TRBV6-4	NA	CASSDEERTGGGKYREQYF	TGTGCCAGCAGTGACGAGGAAAGGACAGGGGGGGGAAAGTATCGGGAGCAGTACTTC
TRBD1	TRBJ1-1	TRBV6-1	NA	CASSAQTGMNTEAFF	TGTGCCAGCAGTGCCCAGACAGGGATGAACACTGAAGCTTTCTTT
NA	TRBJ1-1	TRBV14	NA	CASSQQGTGRTEAFF	TGTGCCAGCAGCCAACAGGGCACGGGTCGCACTGAAGCTTTCTTT
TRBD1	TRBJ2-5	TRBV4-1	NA	CASSQLWTGEVRDQETQYF	TGCGCCAGCAGCCAACTTTGGACAGGGGAGGTGAGGGACCAAGAGACCCAGTACTTC
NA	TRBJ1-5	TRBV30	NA	CAWSVNSYQPQHF	TGTGCCTGGAGTGTTAACAGCTATCAGCCCCAGCATTTT
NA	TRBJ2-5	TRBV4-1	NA	CASSQQQETRETQYF	TGCGCCAGCAGCCAACAGCAGGAAACACGGGAGACCCAGTACTTC
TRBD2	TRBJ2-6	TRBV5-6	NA	CASSLGPSGPGANVLTF	TGTGCCAGCAGCTTGGGACCTAGCGGTCCTGGGGCCAACGTCCTGACTTTC
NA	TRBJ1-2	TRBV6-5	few	CASSYSGGVPVGYTF	TGTGCCAGCAGTTACTCGGGGGGAGTCCCCGTTGGCTACACCTTC
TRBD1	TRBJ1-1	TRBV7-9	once	CASSPRQGNTEAFF	TGTGCCAGCAGCCCCCGACAGGGGAACACTGAAGCTTTCTTT
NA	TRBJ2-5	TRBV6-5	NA	CASSYRVTREQETQYF	TGTGCCAGCAGTTATCGGGTAACCAGGGAACAAGAGACCCAGTACTTC
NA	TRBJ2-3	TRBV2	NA	CASSPGRWEDTQYF	TGTGCCAGCAGTCCAGGGAGGTGGGAGGATACGCAGTATTTT
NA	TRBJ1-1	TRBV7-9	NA	CASSPTRRESRAFF	TGTGCCAGCAGCCCTACCCGGAGGGAGTCCCGCGCTTTCTTT
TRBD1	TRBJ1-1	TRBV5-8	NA	CASSLRTGLNTEAFF	TGTGCCAGCAGCTTGCGGACAGGACTGAACACTGAAGCTTTCTTT
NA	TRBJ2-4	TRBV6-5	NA	CASSERRRSIFQYF	TGTGCCAGCAGTGAAAGGAGGAGGTCAATCTTTCAGTACTTC
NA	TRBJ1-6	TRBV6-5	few	CASSLEPGSPLHF	TGTGCCAGCAGCTTAGAACCCGGTTCACCCCTCCACTTT
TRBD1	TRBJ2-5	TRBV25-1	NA	CASAGTGRWETQYF	TGTGCCAGCGCCGGGACAGGGCGCTGGGAGACCCAGTACTTC
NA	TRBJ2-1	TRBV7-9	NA	CSSSLISGSSYNEQFF	TGTTCCAGCAGCTTAATTTCCGGGAGCTCCTACAATGAGCAGTTCTTC
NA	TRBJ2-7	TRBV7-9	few	CASSLESTYEQYF	TGTGCCAGCAGCCTCGAAAGTACCTACGAGCAGTACTTC
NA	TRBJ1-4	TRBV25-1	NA	CASSEFGNNEKLFF	TGTGCCAGCAGTGAATTCGGTAACAATGAAAAACTGTTTTTT
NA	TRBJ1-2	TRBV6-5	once	CATKPPLDGYTF	TGTGCCACCAAACCCCCTCTAGATGGCTACACCTTC
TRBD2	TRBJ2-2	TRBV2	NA	CASSERAGVTGELFF	TGTGCCAGCAGTGAACGAGCGGGAGTCACCGGGGAGCTGTTTTTT
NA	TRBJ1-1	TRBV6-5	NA	CASSYTGTTRHEAFF	TGTGCCAGCAGTTACACAGGGACAACGAGGCATGAAGCTTTCTTT
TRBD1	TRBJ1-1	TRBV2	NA	CASSKGDSLMNTEAFF	TGTGCCAGCAGTAAGGGGGACAGTCTTATGAACACTGAAGCTTTCTTT
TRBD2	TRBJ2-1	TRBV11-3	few	CASSAGGGTYNEQFF	TGTGCCAGCAGTGCGGGAGGGGGGACCTACAATGAGCAGTTCTTC
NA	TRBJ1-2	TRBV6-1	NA	CASSDIRDLVGYTF	TGTGCCAGCAGTGATATCAGGGATCTTGTTGGCTACACCTTC
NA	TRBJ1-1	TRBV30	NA	CAWSLARQYEAFF	TGTGCCTGGAGCTTAGCCCGGCAGTATGAAGCTTTCTTT
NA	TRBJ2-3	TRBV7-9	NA	CASSLGWAASTDTQYF	TGTGCCAGCAGCTTAGGCTGGGCAGCTAGCACAGATACGCAGTATTTT
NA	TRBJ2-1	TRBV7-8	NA	CASSLETGSYNEQFF	TGTGCCAGCAGCTTAGAGACAGGCTCCTACAATGAGCAGTTCTTC
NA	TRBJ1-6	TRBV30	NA	CAWTRDTVLYNSPLHF	TGTGCCTGGACCCGGGACACTGTCCTGTATAATTCCCCCCTCCACTTT
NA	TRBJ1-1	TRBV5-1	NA	CASSLTGSMNTEAFF	TGCGCCAGCAGCTTGACAGGGTCAATGAACACTGAAGCTTTCTTT
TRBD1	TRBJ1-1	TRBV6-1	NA	CASSAGRDSSNTEAFF	TGTGCCAGCAGTGCCGGACGGGACAGCTCAAACACTGAAGCTTTCTTT
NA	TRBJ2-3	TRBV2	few	CASNRRTTDTQYF	TGTGCCAGCAATCGGAGGACTACAGATACGCAGTATTTT
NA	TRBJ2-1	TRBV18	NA	CASSQGVESYNEQFF	TGTGCCAGCTCACAAGGGGTGGAATCCTACAATGAGCAGTTCTTC
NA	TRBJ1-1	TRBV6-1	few	CASSERGGYTEAFF	TGTGCCAGCAGTGAAAGAGGGGGATACACTGAAGCTTTCTTT
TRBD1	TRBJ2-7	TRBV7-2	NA	CASQGTRQGKYEQYF	TGTGCCAGCCAGGGGACTCGACAGGGGAAGTACGAGCAGTACTTC
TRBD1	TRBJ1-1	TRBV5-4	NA	CASSYTGVPEAFF	TGTGCCAGCAGTTATACAGGGGTGCCTGAAGCTTTCTTT
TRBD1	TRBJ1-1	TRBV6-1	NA	CASITMRDRGTAFF	TGTGCCAGCATCACGATGCGGGACAGGGGGACGGCTTTCTTT
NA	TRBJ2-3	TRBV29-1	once	CSVRTIGGDTQYF	TGCAGCGTTAGGACTATCGGGGGAGATACGCAGTATTTT
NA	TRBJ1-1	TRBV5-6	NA	CASSLKRLAEAFF	TGTGCCAGCAGCTTGAAGAGACTAGCTGAAGCTTTCTTT
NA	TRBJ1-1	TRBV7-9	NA	CASRSGIQGKAFF	TGCGCCAGCCGGAGCGGGATACAAGGGAAAGCTTTCTTT
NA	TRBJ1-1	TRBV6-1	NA	CASSEYGHLNTEAFF	TGTGCCAGCAGTGAATACGGACACCTGAACACTGAAGCTTTCTTT
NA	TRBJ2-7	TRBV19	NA	CASSMFGNRGYEQYF	TGTGCCAGTAGTATGTTCGGGAATAGAGGGTACGAGCAGTACTTC